This T cell receptor beta chain was profiled in a study of tumor-infiltrating lymphocytes in primary liver carcinoma. A remark on this clonotype: Germline and junction disagree at one end, which may indicate a read error.

Taking about 20-31 mg of unsorted bulk tissue, the authors co-extracted RNA and DNA. Surgical resection treated primary liver carcinoma in the patients. TCR beta cDNA was reverse-transcribed from roughly 0.45 ug of total RNA. The reaction used a constant-region primer and ProtoScript II reverse transcriptase. Construction of TCR beta libraries relied on three successive nested multiplex PCR rounds employing slightly modified ARM-PCR. TCRdb itself ran the multiplex PCR reads through MiXCR, one entry per CDR3 protein. The top ten clones hold more than 30% of a sample with under 25,000 distinct CDR3 sequences, roughly three quarters of them seen once. This receptor was taken from a woman in her twenties or thirties with primary liver carcinoma and hepatitis B virus infection. Sequences were obtained from liver tumor tissue from sampling region 5. The sample's subset: tumor region T5, tumor centre.

This CDR3 is CASSLGFGAGAGGTDMQYF. The CDR3 nucleotides read TGTGCCAGCAGCTTAGGTTTTGGAGCGGGAGCAGGAGGCACAGATATGCAGTATTTT. The genes are TRBV11-3 and TRBJ2-3, with TRBD2 matching 8 bases. The CDR3 loop spans 19 amino acids. Germline assignment: CDR1 SGHNT and CDR2 YENEEA.